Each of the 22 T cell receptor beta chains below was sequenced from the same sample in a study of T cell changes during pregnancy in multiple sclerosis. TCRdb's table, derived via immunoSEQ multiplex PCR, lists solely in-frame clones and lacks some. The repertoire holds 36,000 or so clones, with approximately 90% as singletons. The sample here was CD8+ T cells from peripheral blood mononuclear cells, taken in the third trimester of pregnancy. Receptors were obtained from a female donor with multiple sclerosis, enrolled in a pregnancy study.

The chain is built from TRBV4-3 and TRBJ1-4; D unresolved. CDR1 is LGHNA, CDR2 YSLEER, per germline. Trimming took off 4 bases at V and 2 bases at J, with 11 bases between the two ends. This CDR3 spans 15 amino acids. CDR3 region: CASSPGSGTNEKLFF. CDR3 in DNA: TGCGCCAGCAGCCCCGGATCGGGTACTAATGAAAAACTGTTTTTT.

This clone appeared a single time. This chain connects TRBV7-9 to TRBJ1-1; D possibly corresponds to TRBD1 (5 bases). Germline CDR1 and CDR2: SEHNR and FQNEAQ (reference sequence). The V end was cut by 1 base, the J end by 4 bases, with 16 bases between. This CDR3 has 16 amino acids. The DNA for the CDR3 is TGTGCCAGCAGCTTAGACTCGACAGACACGCGCACTGAAGCTTTCTTT. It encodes CASSLDSTDTRTEAFF.

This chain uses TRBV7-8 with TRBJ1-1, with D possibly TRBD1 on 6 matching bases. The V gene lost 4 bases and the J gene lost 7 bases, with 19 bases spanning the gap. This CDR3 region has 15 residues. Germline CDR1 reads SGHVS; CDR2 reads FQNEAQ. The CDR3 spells CASSSPDTVGGEAFF. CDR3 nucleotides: TGTGCCAGCAGCTCACCGGACACGGTAGGGGGTGAAGCTTTCTTT. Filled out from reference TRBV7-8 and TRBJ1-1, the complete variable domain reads GAGVSQSPRYKVAKRGQDVALRCDPISGHVSLFWYQQALGQGPEFLTYFQNEAQLDKSGLPSDRFFAERPEGSVSTLKIQRTQQEDSAVYLCASSSPDTVGGEAFFGQGTRLTVV.

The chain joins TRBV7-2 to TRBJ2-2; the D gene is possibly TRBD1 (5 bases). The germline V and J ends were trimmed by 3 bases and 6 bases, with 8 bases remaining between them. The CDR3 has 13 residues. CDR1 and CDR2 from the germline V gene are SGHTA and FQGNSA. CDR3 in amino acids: CASSFQGSGELFF. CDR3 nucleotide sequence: TGTGCCAGCAGCTTCCAGGGATCCGGGGAGCTGTTTTTT.

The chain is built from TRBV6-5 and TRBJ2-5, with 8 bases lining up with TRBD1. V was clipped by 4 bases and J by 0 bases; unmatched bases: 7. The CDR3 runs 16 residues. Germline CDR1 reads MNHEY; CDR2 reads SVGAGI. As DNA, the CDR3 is TGTGCCAGCAGTTCTACAGGGGGGACGAACCAAGAGACCCAGTACTTC. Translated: CASSSTGGTNQETQYF.

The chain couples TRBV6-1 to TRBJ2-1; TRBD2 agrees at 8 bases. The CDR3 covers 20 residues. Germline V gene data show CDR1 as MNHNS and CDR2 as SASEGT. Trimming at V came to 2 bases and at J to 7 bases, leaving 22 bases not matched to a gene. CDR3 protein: CASSESIGGLGGKEGNEQFF. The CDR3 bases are TGTGCCAGCAGTGAAAGTATTGGGGGACTAGGGGGGAAGGAGGGAAATGAGCAGTTCTTC.

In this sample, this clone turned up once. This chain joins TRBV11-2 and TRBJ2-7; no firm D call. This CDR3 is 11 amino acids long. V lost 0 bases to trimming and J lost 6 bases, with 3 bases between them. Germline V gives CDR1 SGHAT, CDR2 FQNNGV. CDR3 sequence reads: CASSLEAEQYF. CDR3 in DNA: TGTGCCAGCAGCTTAGAAGCCGAGCAGTACTTC.

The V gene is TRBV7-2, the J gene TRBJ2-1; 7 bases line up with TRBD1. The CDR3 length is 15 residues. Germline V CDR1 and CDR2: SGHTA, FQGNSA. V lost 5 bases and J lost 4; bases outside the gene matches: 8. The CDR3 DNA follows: TGTGCCAGCAGCCCAGGACAGGCTTTTTACAATGAGCAGTTCTTC. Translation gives CASSPGQAFYNEQFF.

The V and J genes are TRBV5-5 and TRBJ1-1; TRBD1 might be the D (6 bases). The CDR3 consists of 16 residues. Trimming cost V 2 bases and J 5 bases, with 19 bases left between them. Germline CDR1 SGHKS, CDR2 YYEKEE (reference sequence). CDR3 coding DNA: TGTGCCAGCAGCTTAATAACAGGGATTCGGGGAACTGAAGCTTTCTTT. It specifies CASSLITGIRGTEAFF.

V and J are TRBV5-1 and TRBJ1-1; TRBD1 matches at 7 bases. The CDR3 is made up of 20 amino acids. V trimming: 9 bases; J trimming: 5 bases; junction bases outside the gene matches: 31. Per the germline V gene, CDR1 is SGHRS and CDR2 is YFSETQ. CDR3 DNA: TGCGCCACCTCCCCAACCGGGACAGTCAGTTACGACTTCCCGCCTACTGAAGCTTTCTTT. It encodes CATSPTGTVSYDFPPTEAFF.

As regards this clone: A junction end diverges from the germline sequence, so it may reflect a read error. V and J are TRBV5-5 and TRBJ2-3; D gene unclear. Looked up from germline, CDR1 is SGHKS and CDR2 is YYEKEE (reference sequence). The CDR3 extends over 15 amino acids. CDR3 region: CASSFVTVPTDTQYF. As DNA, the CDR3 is TGTGCCAGTAGCTTTGTAACAGTCCCTACAGATACGCAGTATTTT.

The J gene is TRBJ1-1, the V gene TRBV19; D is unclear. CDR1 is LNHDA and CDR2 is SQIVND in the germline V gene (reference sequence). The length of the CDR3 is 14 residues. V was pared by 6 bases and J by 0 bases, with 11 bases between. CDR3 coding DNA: TGTGCCAGTAGCCCCCGTGAGTTGAACACTGAAGCTTTCTTT. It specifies CASSPRELNTEAFF. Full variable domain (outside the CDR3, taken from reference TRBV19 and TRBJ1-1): DGGITQSPKYLFRKEGQNVTLSCEQNLNHDAMYWYRQDPGQGLRLIYYSQIVNDFQKGDIAEGYSVSREKKESFPLTVTSAQKNPTAFYLCASSPRELNTEAFFGQGTRLTVV.

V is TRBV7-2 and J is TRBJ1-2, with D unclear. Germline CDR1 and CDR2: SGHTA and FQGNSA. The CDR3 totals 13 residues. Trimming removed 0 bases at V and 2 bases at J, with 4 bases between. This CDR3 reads CASSLAENYGYTF. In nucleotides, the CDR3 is TGTGCCAGCAGCTTAGCGGAGAACTATGGCTACACCTTC.

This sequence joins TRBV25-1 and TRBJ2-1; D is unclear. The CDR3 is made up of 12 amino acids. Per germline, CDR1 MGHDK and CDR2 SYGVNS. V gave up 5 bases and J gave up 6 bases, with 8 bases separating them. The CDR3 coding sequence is TGTGCCAGCAGTTTTTCCCTCAATGAGCAGTTCTTC. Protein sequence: CASSFSLNEQFF.

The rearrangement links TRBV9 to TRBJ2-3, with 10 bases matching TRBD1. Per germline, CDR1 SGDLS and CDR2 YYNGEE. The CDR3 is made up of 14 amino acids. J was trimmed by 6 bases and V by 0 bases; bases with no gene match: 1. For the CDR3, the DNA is TGTGCCAGCAGCGTAGAGGGACAGGGGGATACGCAGTATTTT. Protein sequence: CASSVEGQGDTQYF.

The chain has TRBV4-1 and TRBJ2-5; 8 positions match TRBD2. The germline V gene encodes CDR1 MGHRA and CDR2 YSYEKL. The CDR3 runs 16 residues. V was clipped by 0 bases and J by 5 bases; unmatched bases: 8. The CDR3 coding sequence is TGCGCCAGCAGCCAAGAGGCCAGCGGGGGACTTGAGACCCAGTACTTC. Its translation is CASSQEASGGLETQYF.

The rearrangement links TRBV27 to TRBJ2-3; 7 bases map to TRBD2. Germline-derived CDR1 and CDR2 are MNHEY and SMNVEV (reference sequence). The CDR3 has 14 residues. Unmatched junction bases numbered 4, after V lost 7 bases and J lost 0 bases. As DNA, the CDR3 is TGTGCCAGCACCTTGGGGGGGAGCACAGATACGCAGTATTTT. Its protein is CASTLGGSTDTQYF.

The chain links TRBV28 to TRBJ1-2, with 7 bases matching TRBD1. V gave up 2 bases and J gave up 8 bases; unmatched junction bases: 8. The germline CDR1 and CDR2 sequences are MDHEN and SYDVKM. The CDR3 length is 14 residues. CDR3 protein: CASSLVEGARGYTF. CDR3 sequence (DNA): TGTGCCAGCAGTTTAGTGGAGGGGGCCAGGGGCTACACCTTC.

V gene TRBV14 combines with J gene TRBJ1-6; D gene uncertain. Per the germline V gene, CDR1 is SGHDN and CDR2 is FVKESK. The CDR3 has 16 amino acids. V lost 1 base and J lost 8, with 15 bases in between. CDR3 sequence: CASSQVMPPVDSPLHF. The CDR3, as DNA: TGTGCCAGCAGCCAAGTGATGCCCCCAGTTGATTCACCCCTCCACTTT. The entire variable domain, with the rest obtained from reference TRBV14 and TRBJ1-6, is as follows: EAGVTQFPSHSVIEKGQTVTLRCDPISGHDNLYWYRRVMGKEIKFLLHFVKESKQDESGMPNNRFLAERTGGTYSTLKVQPAELEDSGVYFCASSQVMPPVDSPLHFGNGTRLTVT.

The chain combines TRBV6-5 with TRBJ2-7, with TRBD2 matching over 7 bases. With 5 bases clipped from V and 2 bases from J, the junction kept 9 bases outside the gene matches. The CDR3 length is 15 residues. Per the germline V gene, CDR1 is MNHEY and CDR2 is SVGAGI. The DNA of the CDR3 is TGTGCCAGCAGTCCCCTCGGGGGGTTCGCCTACGAGCAGTACTTC. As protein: CASSPLGGFAYEQYF.

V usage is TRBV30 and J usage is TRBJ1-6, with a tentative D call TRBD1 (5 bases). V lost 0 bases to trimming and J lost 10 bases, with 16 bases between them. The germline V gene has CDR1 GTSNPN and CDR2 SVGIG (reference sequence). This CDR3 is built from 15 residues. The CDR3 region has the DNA TGTGCCTGGAGTGTACTTAGGTCAGGGAAATCACCCCTCCACTTT. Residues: CAWSVLRSGKSPLHF. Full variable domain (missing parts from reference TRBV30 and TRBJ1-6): SQTIHQWPATLVQPVGSPLSLECTVEGTSNPNLYWYRQAAGRGLQLLFYSVGIGQISSEVPQNLSASRPQDRQFILSSKKLLLSDSGFYLCAWSVLRSGKSPLHFGNGTRLTVT.

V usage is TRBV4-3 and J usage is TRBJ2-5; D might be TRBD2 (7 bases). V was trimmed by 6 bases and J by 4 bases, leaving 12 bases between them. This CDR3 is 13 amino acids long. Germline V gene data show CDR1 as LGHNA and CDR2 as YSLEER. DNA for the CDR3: TGCGCCAGCAGTAGGGGGGGACGAGAGACCCAGTACTTC. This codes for CASSRGGRETQYF.